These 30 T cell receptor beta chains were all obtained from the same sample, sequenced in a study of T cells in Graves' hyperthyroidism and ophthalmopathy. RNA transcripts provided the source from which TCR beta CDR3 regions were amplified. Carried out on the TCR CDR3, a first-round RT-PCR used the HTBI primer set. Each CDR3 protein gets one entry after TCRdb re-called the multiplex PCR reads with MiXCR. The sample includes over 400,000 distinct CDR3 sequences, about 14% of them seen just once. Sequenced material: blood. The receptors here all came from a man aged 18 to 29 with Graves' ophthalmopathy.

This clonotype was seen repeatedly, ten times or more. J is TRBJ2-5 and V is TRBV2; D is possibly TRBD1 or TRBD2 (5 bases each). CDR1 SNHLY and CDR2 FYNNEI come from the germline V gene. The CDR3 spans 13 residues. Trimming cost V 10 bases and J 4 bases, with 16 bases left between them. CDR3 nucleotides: TGTGCCATCGTGGGGGAGAAATTAGAGACCCAGTACTTC. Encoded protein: CAIVGEKLETQYF. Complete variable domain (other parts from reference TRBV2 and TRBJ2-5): EPEVTQTPSHQVTQMGQEVILRCVPISNHLYFYWYRQILGQKVEFLVSFYNNEISEKSEIFDDQFSVERPDGSNFTLKIRSTKLEDSAMYFCAIVGEKLETQYFGPGTRLLVL.

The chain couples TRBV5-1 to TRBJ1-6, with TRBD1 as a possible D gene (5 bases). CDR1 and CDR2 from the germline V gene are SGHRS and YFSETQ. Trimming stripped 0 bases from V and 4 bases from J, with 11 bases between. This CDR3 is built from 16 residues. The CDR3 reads CASSLEGQGYNSPLHF. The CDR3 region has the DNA TGCGCCAGCAGCTTGGAGGGGCAGGGATATAATTCACCCCTCCACTTT.

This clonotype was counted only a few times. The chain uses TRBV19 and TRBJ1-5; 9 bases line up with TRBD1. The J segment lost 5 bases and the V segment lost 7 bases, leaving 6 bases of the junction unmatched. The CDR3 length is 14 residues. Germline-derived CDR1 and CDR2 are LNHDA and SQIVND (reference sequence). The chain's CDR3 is CASTMTGGYQPQHF. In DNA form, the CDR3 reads TGTGCCAGTACCATGACAGGGGGATATCAGCCCCAGCATTTT.

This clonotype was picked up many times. CDR3 protein: CASSVGQGLEEQYF. DNA for the CDR3: TGTGCCAGCAGTGTGGGACAGGGGCTAGAAGAGCAGTACTTC. The J gene is TRBJ2-7, the V gene TRBV12-3 or TRBV12-4, with 10 bases fitting TRBD1. The V and J ends lost 5 bases and 7 bases, in that order; junction bases with no gene match: 8. This CDR3 region has 14 residues.

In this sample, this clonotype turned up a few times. Here the CDR3 reads CASSVGTGTPETEAFF. The DNA of the CDR3 is TGTGCCAGCAGCGTCGGAACCGGGACCCCGGAGACTGAAGCTTTCTTT. This chain joins TRBV9 and TRBJ1-1; D may be TRBD1 (5 bases). The V gene lost 2 bases and the J gene lost 5 bases, with 19 bases spanning the gap. The CDR3 is 16 residues long. From germline, CDR1 is SGDLS and CDR2 YYNGEE.

The DNA for the CDR3 is TGTGCCAGCAGCTTGATCGGCGCTAATGAAAAACTGTTTTTT. It specifies CASSLIGANEKLFF. This rearrangement joins TRBV5-6 to TRBJ1-4; D remains unclear. V was shortened by 1 base and J by 3 bases, with 7 bases between the two germline ends. CDR3 size: 14 residues. The germline V gene encodes CDR1 SGHDT and CDR2 YYEEEE.

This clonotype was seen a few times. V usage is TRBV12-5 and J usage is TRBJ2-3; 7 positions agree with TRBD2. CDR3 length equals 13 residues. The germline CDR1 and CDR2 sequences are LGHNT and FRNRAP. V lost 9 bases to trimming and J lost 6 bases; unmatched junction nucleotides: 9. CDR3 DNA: TGTGCTAGCTTCGGGGGGTGGGGGGATACGCAGTATTTT. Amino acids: CASFGGWGDTQYF.

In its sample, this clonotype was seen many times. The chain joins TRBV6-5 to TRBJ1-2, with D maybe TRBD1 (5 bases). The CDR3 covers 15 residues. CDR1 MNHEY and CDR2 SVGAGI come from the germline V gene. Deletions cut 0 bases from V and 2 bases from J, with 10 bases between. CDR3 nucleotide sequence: TGTGCCAGCAGTTACTCGACGGGGGGGAACTATGGCTACACCTTC. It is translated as CASSYSTGGNYGYTF.

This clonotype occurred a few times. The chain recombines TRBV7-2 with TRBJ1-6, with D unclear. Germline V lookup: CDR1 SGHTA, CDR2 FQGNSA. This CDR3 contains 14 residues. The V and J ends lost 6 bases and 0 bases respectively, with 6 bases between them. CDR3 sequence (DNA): TGTGCCAGCAGATCTCTCTCCTATAATTCACCCCTCCACTTT. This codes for CASRSLSYNSPLHF.

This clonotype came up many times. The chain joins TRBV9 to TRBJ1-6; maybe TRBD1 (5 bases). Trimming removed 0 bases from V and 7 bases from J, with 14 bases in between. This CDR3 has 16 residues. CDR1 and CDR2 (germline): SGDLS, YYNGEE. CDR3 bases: TGTGCCAGCAGCGTAGACGGGAGAGGGGCCAATTCACCCCTCCACTTT. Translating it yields CASSVDGRGANSPLHF.

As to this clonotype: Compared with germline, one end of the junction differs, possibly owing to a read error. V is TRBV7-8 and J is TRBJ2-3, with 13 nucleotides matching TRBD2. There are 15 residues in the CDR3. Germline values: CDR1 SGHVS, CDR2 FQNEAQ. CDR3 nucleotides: TGTGCCAACAGCGGGACTAGCGGGGTGCAAGATACGCAGTATTTT. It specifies CANSGTSGVQDTQYF.

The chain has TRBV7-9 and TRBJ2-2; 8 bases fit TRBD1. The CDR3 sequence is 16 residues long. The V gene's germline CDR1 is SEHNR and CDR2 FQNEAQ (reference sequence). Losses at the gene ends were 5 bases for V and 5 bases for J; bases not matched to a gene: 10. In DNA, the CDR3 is TGTGCCAGCAGCGAACGAGGACAGGGAGGAACCGGGGAGCTGTTTTTT. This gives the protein CASSERGQGGTGELFF.

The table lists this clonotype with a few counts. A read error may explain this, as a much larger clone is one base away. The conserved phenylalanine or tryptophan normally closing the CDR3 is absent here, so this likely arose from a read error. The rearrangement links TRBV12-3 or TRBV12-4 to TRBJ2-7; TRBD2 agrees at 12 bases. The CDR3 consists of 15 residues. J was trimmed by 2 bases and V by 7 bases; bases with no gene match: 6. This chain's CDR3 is CASNHGLAGTYEQYL. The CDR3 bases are TGTGCCAGCAACCATGGACTAGCGGGAACCTACGAGCAGTACCTC.

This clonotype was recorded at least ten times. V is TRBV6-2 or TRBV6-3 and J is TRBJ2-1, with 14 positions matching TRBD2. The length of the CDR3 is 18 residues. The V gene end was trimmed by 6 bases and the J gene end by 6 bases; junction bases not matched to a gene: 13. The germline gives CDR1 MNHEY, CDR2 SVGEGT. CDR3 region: CASSRNRGLAGDGNEQFF. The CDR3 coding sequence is TGTGCCAGCAGCCGAAACAGGGGACTAGCGGGAGATGGCAATGAGCAGTTCTTC.

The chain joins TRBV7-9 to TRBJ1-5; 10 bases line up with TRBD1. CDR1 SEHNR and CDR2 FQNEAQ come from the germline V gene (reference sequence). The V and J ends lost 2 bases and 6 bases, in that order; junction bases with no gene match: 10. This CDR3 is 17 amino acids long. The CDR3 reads CASSLTSSGTGVQPQHF. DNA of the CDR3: TGTGCCAGCAGCTTAACTTCTTCCGGGACAGGGGTTCAGCCCCAGCATTTT.

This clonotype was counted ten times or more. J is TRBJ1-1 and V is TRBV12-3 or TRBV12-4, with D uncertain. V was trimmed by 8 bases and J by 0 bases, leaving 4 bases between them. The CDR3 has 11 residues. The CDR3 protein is CASQMNTEAFF. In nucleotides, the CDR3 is TGTGCCAGCCAAATGAACACTGAAGCTTTCTTT.

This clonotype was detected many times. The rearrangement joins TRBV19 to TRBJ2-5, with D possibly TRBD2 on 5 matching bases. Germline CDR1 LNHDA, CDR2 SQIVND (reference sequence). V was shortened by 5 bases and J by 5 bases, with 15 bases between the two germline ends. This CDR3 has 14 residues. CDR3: CASSSTGKWETQYF. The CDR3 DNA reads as TGTGCCAGTAGTTCGACGGGGAAGTGGGAGACCCAGTACTTC.

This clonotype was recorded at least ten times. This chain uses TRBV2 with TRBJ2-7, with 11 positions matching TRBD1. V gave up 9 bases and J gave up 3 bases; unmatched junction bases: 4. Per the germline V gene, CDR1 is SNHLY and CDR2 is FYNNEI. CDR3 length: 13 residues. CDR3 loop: CASTGTGGYEQYF. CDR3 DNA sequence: TGTGCCAGTACCGGGACAGGGGGCTACGAGCAGTACTTC.

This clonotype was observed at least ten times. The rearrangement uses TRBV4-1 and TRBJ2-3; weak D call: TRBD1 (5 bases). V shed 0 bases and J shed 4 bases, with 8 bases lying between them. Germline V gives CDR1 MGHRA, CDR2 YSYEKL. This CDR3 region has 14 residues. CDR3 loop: CASSQDLTADTQYF. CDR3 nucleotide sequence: TGCGCCAGCAGCCAAGATTTGACAGCAGATACGCAGTATTTT.

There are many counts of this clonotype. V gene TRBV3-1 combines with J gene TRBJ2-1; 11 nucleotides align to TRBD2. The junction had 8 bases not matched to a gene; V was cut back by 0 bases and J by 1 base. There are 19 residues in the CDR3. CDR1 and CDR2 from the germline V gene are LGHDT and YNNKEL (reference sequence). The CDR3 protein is CASSQDLGLAGGSYNEQFF. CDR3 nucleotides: TGTGCCAGCAGCCAAGATCTGGGGCTAGCGGGGGGTTCCTACAATGAGCAGTTCTTC.

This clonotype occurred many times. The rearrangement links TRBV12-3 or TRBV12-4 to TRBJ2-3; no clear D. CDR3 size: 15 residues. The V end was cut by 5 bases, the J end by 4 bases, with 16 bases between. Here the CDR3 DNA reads TGTGCCAGCAGTCACCGGAGCGCGCCCCCAGATACGCAGTATTTT. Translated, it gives CASSHRSAPPDTQYF.

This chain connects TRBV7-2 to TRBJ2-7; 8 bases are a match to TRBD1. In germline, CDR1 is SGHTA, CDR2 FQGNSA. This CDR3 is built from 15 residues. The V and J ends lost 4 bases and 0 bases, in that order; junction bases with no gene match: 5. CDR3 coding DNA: TGTGCCAGCAGCTCCCCCGGGACAGGCTCCTACGAGCAGTACTTC. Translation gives CASSSPGTGSYEQYF.

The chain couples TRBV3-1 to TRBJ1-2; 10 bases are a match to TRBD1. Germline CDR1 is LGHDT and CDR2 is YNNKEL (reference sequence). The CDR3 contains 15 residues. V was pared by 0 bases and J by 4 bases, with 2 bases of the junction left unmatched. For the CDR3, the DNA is TGTGCCAGCAGCCAAGAGGGACAGGGGTTCTATGGCTACACCTTC. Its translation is CASSQEGQGFYGYTF.

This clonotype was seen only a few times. The DNA for the CDR3 is TGCGCCAGCAGCCAAGGCCAAGGGGCGTATGAAAAACTGTTTTTT. Its translation is CASSQGQGAYEKLFF. This chain uses TRBV4-1 with TRBJ1-4, with D possibly matching TRBD1 (5 bases). CDR1 is MGHRA and CDR2 is YSYEKL in the germline V gene. This CDR3 is 15 amino acids long. The V end was cut by 1 base, the J end by 6 bases, with 12 bases between.

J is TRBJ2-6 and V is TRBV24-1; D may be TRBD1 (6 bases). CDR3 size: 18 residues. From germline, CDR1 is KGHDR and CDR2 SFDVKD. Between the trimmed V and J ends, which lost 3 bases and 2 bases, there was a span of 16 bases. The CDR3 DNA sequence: TGTGCCACCAGTGATCCCAGACAGGTCTACACTGGGGCCAACGTCCTGACTTTC. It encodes CATSDPRQVYTGANVLTF.

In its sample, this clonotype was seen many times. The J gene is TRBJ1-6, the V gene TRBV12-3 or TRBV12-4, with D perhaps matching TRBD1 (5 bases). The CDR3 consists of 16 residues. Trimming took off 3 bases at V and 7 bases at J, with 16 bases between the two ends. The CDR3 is CASSLGEGVTNSPLHF. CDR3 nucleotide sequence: TGTGCCAGCAGTTTGGGGGAGGGAGTAACGAATTCACCCCTCCACTTT.

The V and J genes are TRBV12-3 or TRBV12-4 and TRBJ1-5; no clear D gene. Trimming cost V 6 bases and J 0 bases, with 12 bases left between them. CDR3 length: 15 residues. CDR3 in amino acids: CASRVGSYSNQPQHF. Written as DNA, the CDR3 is TGTGCCAGCAGAGTAGGGAGTTATAGCAATCAGCCCCAGCATTTT.

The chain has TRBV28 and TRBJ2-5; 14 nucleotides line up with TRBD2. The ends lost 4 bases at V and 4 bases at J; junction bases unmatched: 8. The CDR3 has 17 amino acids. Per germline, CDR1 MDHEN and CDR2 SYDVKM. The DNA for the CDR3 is TGTGCCAGCAGTTCCGCCCGAGGACTAGCGGGAGGAGAGACCCAGTACTTC. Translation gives CASSSARGLAGGETQYF.

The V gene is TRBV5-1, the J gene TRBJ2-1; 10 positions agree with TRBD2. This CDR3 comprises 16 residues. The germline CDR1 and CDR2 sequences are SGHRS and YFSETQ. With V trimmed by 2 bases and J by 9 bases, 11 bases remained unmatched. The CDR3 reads CASSFLPSGGEAEQFF. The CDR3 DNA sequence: TGCGCCAGCAGCTTTCTCCCTAGCGGGGGAGAGGCTGAGCAGTTCTTC. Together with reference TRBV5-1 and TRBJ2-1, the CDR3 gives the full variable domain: KAGVTQTPRYLIKTRGQQVTLSCSPISGHRSVSWYQQTPGQGLQFLFEYFSETQRNKGNFPGRFSGRQFSNSRSEMNVSTLELGDSALYLCASSFLPSGGEAEQFFGPGTRLTVL.

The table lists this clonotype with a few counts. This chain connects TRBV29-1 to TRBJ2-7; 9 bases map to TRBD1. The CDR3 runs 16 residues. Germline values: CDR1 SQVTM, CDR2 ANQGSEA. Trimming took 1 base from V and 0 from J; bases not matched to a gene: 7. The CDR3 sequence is CSVEADPDRGSYEQYF. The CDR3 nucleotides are TGCAGCGTTGAAGCCGACCCGGACAGGGGCTCCTACGAGCAGTACTTC.